A selection of T cell receptor beta chains follows, all from one sample in a study of CD8+CD57+ T cells in acquired aplastic anemia. TCRdb re-derived calls from the reads in MiXCR, one entry per CDR3 protein. Of 150,000 to 200,000 distinct CDR3 sequences listed, under 50% are singletons. Sample: sorted CD4+, CD8+, or CD8+CD57+ T cells (not recorded which) from PBMCs. Receptors were obtained from a human donor with aplastic anemia. Both conserved end residues are part of each CDR3. Each record gives: clone size, D gene, V gene, J gene, CDR3 DNA, CDR3 protein. D genes are given only for firm matches. Rows give clone size only sometimes, using once, few, many, or a class for an expanded clone.

abundance: NA
d_gene: NA
v_gene: TRBV19
j_gene: TRBJ1-2
CDR3nt: TGTGCCGTGTCAACGACAGTCCGAACTGGCTACACCTTC
CDR3aa: CAVSTTVRTGYTF

abundance: NA
d_gene: NA
v_gene: TRBV19
j_gene: TRBJ1-6
CDR3nt: TGTGCCAGTAGTCTCCGATACGGCCAGACGGGATATAATTCACCCCTCCACTTT
CDR3aa: CASSLRYGQTGYNSPLHF

abundance: once
d_gene: TRBD1
v_gene: TRBV15
j_gene: TRBJ1-1
CDR3nt: TGTGCCACCAGCAGACTCAACCGAGGACAGGGGGCATGGAAGAACACTGAAGCTTTCTTT
CDR3aa: CATSRLNRGQGAWKNTEAFF

abundance: many
d_gene: TRBD1
v_gene: TRBV6-1
j_gene: TRBJ1-2
CDR3nt: TGTGCCAGCAGTGGGGACAGTGGCTACACCTTC
CDR3aa: CASSGDSGYTF

abundance: many
d_gene: NA
v_gene: TRBV7-8
j_gene: TRBJ1-5
CDR3nt: TGTGCCAGCAGCTTGGTCAGTAGTCAGCCCCAGCATTTT
CDR3aa: CASSLVSSQPQHF

abundance: NA
d_gene: TRBD1
v_gene: TRBV7-2
j_gene: TRBJ1-2
CDR3nt: TGTGCCAGCAGAGGGACAGGGTCGGTCGGCTACACCTTC
CDR3aa: CASRGTGSVGYTF

abundance: few
d_gene: TRBD2
v_gene: TRBV10-3
j_gene: TRBJ2-3
CDR3nt: TGTGCCATCAGTGAGTCCGAGGTGCTTGAGGCAATAGCGGGAGAGGATACGCAGTATTTT
CDR3aa: CAISESEVLEAIAGEDTQYF

abundance: NA
d_gene: NA
v_gene: TRBV29-1
j_gene: TRBJ2-7
CDR3nt: TGCAGCGTTGTGGTCCGGAGGGTCGACGAGCAGTACTTC
CDR3aa: CSVVVRRVDEQYF

abundance: many
d_gene: NA
v_gene: TRBV5-1
j_gene: TRBJ2-3
CDR3nt: TGCGCCAGCGGGCTAGCGGATACGCAGTATTTT
CDR3aa: CASGLADTQYF

abundance: many
d_gene: NA
v_gene: TRBV6-1
j_gene: TRBJ2-3
CDR3nt: TGTGCCAGCAGTGAACTCCTGGGTAGCACAGATACGCAGTATTTT
CDR3aa: CASSELLGSTDTQYF

abundance: few
d_gene: NA
v_gene: TRBV29-1
j_gene: TRBJ2-5
CDR3nt: TGCAGCGTTGGAAAGGGGGGGGGAGGTGAGACCCAGTACTTC
CDR3aa: CSVGKGGGGETQYF

abundance: many
d_gene: NA
v_gene: TRBV20-1
j_gene: TRBJ2-3
CDR3nt: TGCAGTGCTAAGAGGGGGAACACAGATACGCAGTATTTT
CDR3aa: CSAKRGNTDTQYF

abundance: many
d_gene: NA
v_gene: TRBV6-5
j_gene: TRBJ1-5
CDR3nt: TGTGCCAGCAGTTCAAGTCAGTTCACACGAAATCAGCCCCAGCATTTT
CDR3aa: CASSSSQFTRNQPQHF

abundance: NA
d_gene: NA
v_gene: TRBV24-1
j_gene: TRBJ1-2
CDR3nt: TGTGCCACCAGAGGAGCTAACTATGGCTACACCTTC
CDR3aa: CATRGANYGYTF

abundance: NA
d_gene: NA
v_gene: TRBV29-1
j_gene: TRBJ2-3
CDR3nt: TGCAGCGGCGCGAAAGGTAGAGATACGCAGTATTTT
CDR3aa: CSGAKGRDTQYF

abundance: NA
d_gene: NA
v_gene: TRBV7-3
j_gene: TRBJ2-1
CDR3nt: TGTGCCAGCAGCTTAGGGACCCCTACCTACAATGAGCAGTTCTTC
CDR3aa: CASSLGTPTYNEQFF

abundance: many
d_gene: NA
v_gene: TRBV11-2
j_gene: TRBJ1-1
CDR3nt: TGTGCCAGCAGCCAAGGTAGGGGCACTGAAGCTTTCTTT
CDR3aa: CASSQGRGTEAFF

abundance: NA
d_gene: NA
v_gene: TRBV7-2
j_gene: TRBJ2-5
CDR3nt: TGTGCCAGCAGCGCAACAGGTTCAGAGACCCAGTACTTC
CDR3aa: CASSATGSETQYF

abundance: many
d_gene: NA
v_gene: TRBV2
j_gene: TRBJ2-3
CDR3nt: TGTGCCAGCAGGGACGGAGATACGCAGTATTTT
CDR3aa: CASRDGDTQYF

abundance: NA
d_gene: NA
v_gene: TRBV24-1
j_gene: TRBJ1-5
CDR3nt: TGTGCCACCAGTGAATTACAGGGAGTACCCGATCAGCCCCAGCATTTT
CDR3aa: CATSELQGVPDQPQHF

abundance: once
d_gene: TRBD2
v_gene: TRBV12-3/TRBV12-4
j_gene: TRBJ2-7
CDR3nt: TGTGCCAGCAGTCCCGCCGGGCTAGCGGGAGACCTTGAGCAGTACTTC
CDR3aa: CASSPAGLAGDLEQYF

abundance: many
d_gene: NA
v_gene: TRBV11-2
j_gene: TRBJ1-6
CDR3nt: TGTGCCAGCACCCAGGGAGCATATAATTCACCCCTCCACTTT
CDR3aa: CASTQGAYNSPLHF

abundance: NA
d_gene: TRBD1
v_gene: TRBV25-1
j_gene: TRBJ2-5
CDR3nt: TGTGCCAGCAGTGAATTAGGGGGCCCAAAAGAGACCCAGTACTTC
CDR3aa: CASSELGGPKETQYF

abundance: few
d_gene: NA
v_gene: TRBV20-1
j_gene: TRBJ1-1
CDR3nt: TGCAGTGCTAGTAGGGGAGGGGAGGGCGCTTTCTTT
CDR3aa: CSASRGGEGAFF

abundance: NA
d_gene: NA
v_gene: TRBV18
j_gene: TRBJ1-3
CDR3nt: TGTGCCAGCTCCCAAGACAGGTTTGCGGGAAACACCATATATTTT
CDR3aa: CASSQDRFAGNTIYF

abundance: many
d_gene: NA
v_gene: TRBV7-3
j_gene: TRBJ2-7
CDR3nt: TGTGCCAGCAGCTTAACGTTGAGGGGCGAGCAGTACTTC
CDR3aa: CASSLTLRGEQYF

abundance: NA
d_gene: NA
v_gene: TRBV6-1
j_gene: TRBJ2-7
CDR3nt: TGTGCCGCCTCCCCACTGGGGGCGTCCTACGAGCAGTACTTC
CDR3aa: CAASPLGASYEQYF

abundance: few
d_gene: TRBD1
v_gene: TRBV5-5
j_gene: TRBJ2-7
CDR3nt: TGTGCCAGCAGACGCGGGACAGGGGGCCCCCCCTACGAGCAGTACTTC
CDR3aa: CASRRGTGGPPYEQYF

abundance: many
d_gene: NA
v_gene: TRBV5-4
j_gene: TRBJ2-1
CDR3nt: TGTGCCAGCAGCTTGGGAGTTGGGAGCAGAGGTAATGAGCAGTTCTTC
CDR3aa: CASSLGVGSRGNEQFF

abundance: many
d_gene: NA
v_gene: TRBV20-1
j_gene: TRBJ1-1
CDR3nt: TGCAGTGCTAGGGGTGTCGGGGCTGGGGACACTGAAGCTTTCTTT
CDR3aa: CSARGVGAGDTEAFF

abundance: NA
d_gene: TRBD1
v_gene: TRBV15
j_gene: TRBJ2-1
CDR3nt: TGTGCCACCAGCCCGCGGACAGGGAGCAATGAGCAGTTCTTC
CDR3aa: CATSPRTGSNEQFF

abundance: many
d_gene: NA
v_gene: TRBV7-3
j_gene: TRBJ2-7
CDR3nt: TGTGCCAGCAGCTTAAAAGGACACTCCTACGAGCAGTACTTC
CDR3aa: CASSLKGHSYEQYF

abundance: NA
d_gene: TRBD1
v_gene: TRBV2
j_gene: TRBJ1-2
CDR3nt: TGTGCCAGCACCACCTGGACAGGGGACGGCTACACCTTC
CDR3aa: CASTTWTGDGYTF

abundance: NA
d_gene: TRBD2
v_gene: TRBV29-1
j_gene: TRBJ2-7
CDR3nt: TGCAGCGTCATTGCCGGGACTAGCGCCTACAAGCAGTACTTC
CDR3aa: CSVIAGTSAYKQYF

abundance: many
d_gene: TRBD2
v_gene: TRBV20-1
j_gene: TRBJ2-1
CDR3nt: TGCAGTGCCCCCTTGATCGCTAGCGGATTCTACAATGAGCAGTTCTTC
CDR3aa: CSAPLIASGFYNEQFF

abundance: NA
d_gene: NA
v_gene: TRBV20-1
j_gene: TRBJ1-1
CDR3nt: TGCAGTGCTAAATACGGGCAAAACACTGAAGCTTTCTTT
CDR3aa: CSAKYGQNTEAFF